This T cell receptor beta chain was recorded in a study of regulatory T cells in long-lasting Graves disease. Study results and caveats: New patients shared fewer public clonotypes (roughly 990) than persistent patients did (about 2,700).

This CDR3 region has 17 residues. From germline, CDR1 is SNHLY and CDR2 FYNNEI. The V and J ends lost 6 bases and 4 bases, in that order; junction bases with no gene match: 13. To make TCR beta libraries, researchers used iRepertoire HTBI primers and Arm-PCR of CDR3 regions. TCRdb passed the multiplex PCR reads through MiXCR, listing each CDR3 protein once. This sample has 400,000 to 650,000 distinct CDR3 sequences, with 16% found just once. Time point noted: newly diagnosed GD, antithyroid drugs for less than 3 months. PBMC-derived RNA was used for the TCR library. A word on this clonotype: The antigen is not known.

These data also featured in a second study, about T cells in Graves' hyperthyroidism and ophthalmopathy. Turning to that study: Researchers defined stable Graves' hyperthyroidism as no ophthalmopathy progression within 18 months.

The chain couples TRBV2 to TRBJ2-2; 8 bases are shared with TRBD2. The source was peripheral blood mononuclear cells (PBMCs), collected at new diagnosis, from a patient treated with antithyroid drugs. The source of this sequence is a woman aged 35-65 years with Graves disease. The CDR3 coding sequence is TGTGCCAGCAGCTTAGATCGTCGGGAGGGGCTCACCGGGGAGCTGTTTTTT. Protein product: CASSLDRREGLTGELFF. The entire variable domain, with the rest obtained from reference TRBV2 and TRBJ2-2, is as follows: EPEVTQTPSHQVTQMGQEVILRCVPISNHLYFYWYRQILGQKVEFLVSFYNNEISEKSEIFDDQFSVERPDGSNFTLKIRSTKLEDSAMYFCASSLDRREGLTGELFFGEGSRLTVL.